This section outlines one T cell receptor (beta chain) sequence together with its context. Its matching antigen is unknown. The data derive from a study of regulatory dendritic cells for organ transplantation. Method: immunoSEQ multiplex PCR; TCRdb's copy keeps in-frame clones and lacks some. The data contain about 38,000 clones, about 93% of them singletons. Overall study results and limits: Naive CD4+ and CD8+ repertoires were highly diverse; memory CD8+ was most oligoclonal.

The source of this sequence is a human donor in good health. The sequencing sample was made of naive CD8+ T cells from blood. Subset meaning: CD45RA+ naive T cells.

The CDR3 DNA reads TGCAGTGCTCCAAACCGGGATACGCAGTATTTT. Translating gives CSAPNRDTQYF. This chain connects TRBV20-1 to TRBJ2-3; unclear D gene. This CDR3 spans 11 amino acids. Germline-derived CDR1 and CDR2 are DFQATT and SNEGSKA (reference sequence). The V and J ends lost 5 bases and 6 bases respectively, with 9 bases between them.